These T cell receptor beta chains were read from a single sample in a study of OX40 agonist ivuxolimab in advanced cancers. Clones were sequenced by immunoSEQ multiplex PCR, and TCRdb holds only the in-frame ones, with some missing. Of tens of thousands of clones in the sample, around 91% are singletons; the top ten hold under 0.4%. Material: CD4+ or CD8+ T cells sorted from blood, obtained in a trial of the OX40 agonist ivuxolimab. The origin of the receptors is an adult with an advanced solid tumor such as melanoma, head and neck, liver or kidney cancer. Each CDR3 is given with its conserved first and last residue. D genes are given only for firm matches. Only part of the rows carry a size: once, few, many, or a class if the clone is expanded.

D gene	V gene	J gene	clone size	CDR3 DNA	CDR3 protein
TRBD2	TRBV15	TRBJ2-7	NA	TGTGCCACCAGCAGAGCCGGGGGCGTCCAGCGGGAGAGAGGCGAGCAGTACTTC	CATSRAGGVQRERGEQYF
TRBD2	TRBV10-3	TRBJ2-3	NA	TGTGCCACAAGGGACAGCGGGGGGGGATGGGATACGCAGTATTTT	CATRDSGGGWDTQYF
NA	TRBV7-9	TRBJ2-1	NA	TGTGCCAGCAGCTTGGGGCGGGGCTCCTACAATGAGCAGTTCTTC	CASSLGRGSYNEQFF
TRBD2	TRBV10-3	TRBJ2-1	NA	TGTGCCATCAAGGGACTAGCAGGTAACAGCTCCTACAATGAGCAGTTCTTC	CAIKGLAGNSSYNEQFF
NA	TRBV19	TRBJ1-1	NA	TGTGCCAGACTTACCACCAACACTGAAGCTTTCTTT	CARLTTNTEAFF
NA	TRBV6-5	TRBJ2-7	NA	TGTGCCAGCAGTTACTCCTACCGGATCAACTACGAGCAGTACTTC	CASSYSYRINYEQYF
NA	TRBV7-2	TRBJ1-1	NA	TGTGCCAGCAGCTTAGCGCAAGGGTTGAACACTGAAGCTTTCTTT	CASSLAQGLNTEAFF
NA	TRBV21-1	TRBJ2-7	few	TGTGCCAGCAGTCCCGGGACAGGGTTAACCTACGAGCAGTACTTC	CASSPGTGLTYEQYF
NA	TRBV30	TRBJ2-7	NA	TGTGCCTGGAGTTTACGGGTCACCGGCGAGCAGTACTTC	CAWSLRVTGEQYF
TRBD1	TRBV30	TRBJ1-1	few	TGTGCCTGGAGGACGAAAGGGACAGGGAACACTGAAGCTTTCTTT	CAWRTKGTGNTEAFF
TRBD2	TRBV5-4	TRBJ2-7	NA	TGTGCCAGCAGCCGCGAGGGGGGTAGCGGGAGAGGGCTGCAGTACTTC	CASSREGGSGRGLQYF
NA	TRBV27	TRBJ1-5	NA	TGTGCCAGCAGTCTCCTAGCCAATCAGCCCCAGCATTTT	CASSLLANQPQHF
NA	TRBV7-2	TRBJ2-3	NA	TGTGCCAGCAGCTTAGGGGGTCGGGGCCCAGATACGCAGTATTTT	CASSLGGRGPDTQYF
TRBD2	TRBV7-9	TRBJ2-1	once	TGTGCCAGCAGCACACAAGGGACTAGCGGGAGGCATAGTGAGCAGTTCTTC	CASSTQGTSGRHSEQFF
TRBD1	TRBV27	TRBJ2-7	NA	TGTGCCAGCAGTTTAGGGGACAGGGGTTACGAGCAGTACTTC	CASSLGDRGYEQYF
TRBD2	TRBV7-2	TRBJ2-6	once	TGTGCCAGCAGCTTAGTGGGGCAGCGGGAGGACGTCCTGACTTTC	CASSLVGQREDVLTF
NA	TRBV18	TRBJ2-3	NA	TGTGCCAGCTCACCGGACTACCAGAGCACAGATACGCAGTATTTT	CASSPDYQSTDTQYF
TRBD2	TRBV7-6	TRBJ2-7	NA	TGTGCCAGCAGCTTAGGGTTTAGCGGGAGGGGTAGCGAGCAGTACTTC	CASSLGFSGRGSEQYF
TRBD2	TRBV7-2	TRBJ2-3	NA	TGTGCCAGCAGCTTAGTACTAGCGGGCACAGATACGCAGTATTTT	CASSLVLAGTDTQYF
TRBD1	TRBV15	TRBJ1-5	NA	TGTGCCACCAGCAGAGATAAAGGGACAGTCACCAGGCCCCAGCATTTT	CATSRDKGTVTRPQHF
TRBD2	TRBV9	TRBJ2-5	NA	TGTGCCAGCAGCGATACTAGCGGAAAAGAGACCCAGTACTTC	CASSDTSGKETQYF
NA	TRBV5-6	TRBJ1-1	NA	TGTGCCAGCAGCATAGCGAACATGGCTACTGAAGCTTTCTTT	CASSIANMATEAFF
NA	TRBV6-4	TRBJ2-2	NA	TGTGCCAGCAGTGGGCAGCTTAACACCGGGGAGCTGTTTTTT	CASSGQLNTGELFF
NA	TRBV18	TRBJ1-1	NA	TGTGCCAGCTCACCACAGGGGGGGAACACTGAAGCTTTCTTT	CASSPQGGNTEAFF
TRBD2	TRBV14	TRBJ2-2	NA	TGTGCCAGCAGCTCGGGACTAGCGGCTATCCAGGGGGAGCTGTTTTTT	CASSSGLAAIQGELFF
NA	TRBV7-2	TRBJ2-7	NA	TGTGCCAGCAGCTTAGCGGGTGGTTCCTACGAGCAGTACTTC	CASSLAGGSYEQYF
TRBD1	TRBV18	TRBJ1-6	NA	TGTGCCAGCTCACCGGAGACAGGGGGCACTTCACCCCTCCACTTT	CASSPETGGTSPLHF